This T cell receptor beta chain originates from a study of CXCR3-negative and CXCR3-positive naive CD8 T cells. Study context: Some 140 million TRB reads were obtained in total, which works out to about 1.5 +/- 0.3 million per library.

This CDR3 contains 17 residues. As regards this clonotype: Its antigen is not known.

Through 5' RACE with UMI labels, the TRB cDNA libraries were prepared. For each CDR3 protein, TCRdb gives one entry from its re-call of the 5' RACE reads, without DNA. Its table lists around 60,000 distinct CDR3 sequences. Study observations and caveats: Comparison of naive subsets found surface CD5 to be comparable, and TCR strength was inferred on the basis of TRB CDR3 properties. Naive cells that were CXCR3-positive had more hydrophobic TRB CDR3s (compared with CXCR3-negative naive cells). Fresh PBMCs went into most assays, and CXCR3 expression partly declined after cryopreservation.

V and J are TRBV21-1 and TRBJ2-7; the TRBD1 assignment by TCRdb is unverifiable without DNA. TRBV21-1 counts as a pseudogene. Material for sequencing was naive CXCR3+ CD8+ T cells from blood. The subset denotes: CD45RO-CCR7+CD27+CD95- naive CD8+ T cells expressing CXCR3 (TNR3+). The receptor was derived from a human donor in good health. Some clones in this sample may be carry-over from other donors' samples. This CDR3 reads CASSKRPGNESSYEQYF.